The 30 T cell receptor beta chains below were found in one sample sequenced in a study of blood T cell repertoires in COVID-19. Sequenced by immunoSEQ multiplex PCR; TCRdb stores in-frame clones only, minus some. The sample lists a few hundred thousand clones, around 90% occurring once. Sequenced sample: PBMCs or T cells enriched from blood (not recorded which). The receptors here all came from a man aged 30 to 39 who had been exposed to COVID-19.

This chain connects TRBV20-1 to TRBJ2-3; no reliable D call. The germline CDR1 and CDR2 sequences are DFQATT and SNEGSKA (reference sequence). V lost 1 base and J 6 bases, leaving 5 bases between the germline ends. The CDR3 runs to 11 residues. The CDR3 DNA follows: TGCAGTGCTAGAGCCGAGGATACGCAGTATTTT. Amino acids: CSARAEDTQYF.

This rearrangement joins TRBV5-4 to TRBJ2-3; D call uncertain. There are 13 residues in the CDR3. V was cut by 7 bases and J by 1 base, with 10 bases left in between. Germline CDR1 is SGHNT and CDR2 is YYREEE (reference sequence). CDR3 nucleotide sequence: TGTGCCAGCGGAAGCGTTGGCACAGATACGCAGTATTTT. Amino acid sequence: CASGSVGTDTQYF.

The V and J genes are TRBV9 and TRBJ1-2, with D perhaps TRBD1 (5 bases). Germline CDR1 is SGDLS and CDR2 is YYNGEE. Trimming removed 1 base from V and 2 bases from J, with 15 bases in between. The CDR3 runs to 16 residues. CDR3 coding DNA: TGTGCCAGCAGCGTAATAGGGGAAACAGCCAACTATGGCTACACCTTC. It encodes CASSVIGETANYGYTF.

As to this clone: The identical CDR3 is also encoded by other nucleotide sequences in the sample. This chain uses TRBV6-5 with TRBJ2-7, with unresolved D. The CDR3 is made up of 13 amino acids. Germline assignment: CDR1 MNHEY and CDR2 SVGAGI. V was clipped by 2 bases and J by 3 bases, with 8 bases between them. CDR3 nucleotide sequence: TGTGCCAGCAGTTACGGGCAGAGCTACGAGCAGTACTTC. Residues: CASSYGQSYEQYF.

The chain joins TRBV21-1 to TRBJ1-2. TRBV21-1 counts as a pseudogene. This CDR3 is 16 amino acids long. The DNA for the CDR3 is TGTGCCAGCAGCAAAAAATCTCGTTGCGGGAGCTATGGCTACACCTTC. It translates to CASSKKSRCGSYGYTF.

V is TRBV4-2 and J is TRBJ2-7, with 10 bases matching TRBD2. V shed 4 bases, J shed 6 bases, and the junction held 15 bases outside the gene matches. Germline V gene sequence: CDR1 LGHNA, CDR2 YNFKEQ. CDR3 size: 17 residues. The DNA of the CDR3 is TGTGCCAGCAGCCCCGCACGCGGGACTAGCGAGAACCCCGAGCAGTACTTC. Amino acids: CASSPARGTSENPEQYF.

The genes are TRBV5-1 and TRBJ1-1, with D possibly matching TRBD1 (6 bases). This CDR3 has 13 residues. CDR1 SGHRS and CDR2 YFSETQ come from the germline V gene. The V gene lost 4 bases and the J gene lost 4 bases, with 11 bases spanning the gap. DNA of the CDR3: TGCGCCAGCAGCCTGGGGACACTCACTGAAGCTTTCTTT. This encodes CASSLGTLTEAFF.

The rearrangement links TRBV9 to TRBJ2-1; perhaps TRBD2 as D (6 bases). Germline CDR1 reads SGDLS; CDR2 reads YYNGEE. This CDR3 contains 14 residues. Trimming took 2 bases from V and 4 from J, leaving 10 bases between them. CDR3: CASSVSGGYNEQFF. CDR3 nucleotides: TGTGCCAGCAGCGTCAGTGGGGGGTACAATGAGCAGTTCTTC.

The chain recombines TRBV19 with TRBJ1-2; 7 bases line up with TRBD1. Per the germline V gene, CDR1 is LNHDA and CDR2 is SQIVND (reference sequence). This CDR3 has 17 residues. V shed 4 bases, J shed 4 bases, and the junction held 15 bases outside the gene matches. CDR3 amino acids: CASSNLIRQTGIYGYTF. CDR3 DNA: TGTGCCAGTAGTAATCTAATACGACAGACAGGGATCTATGGCTACACCTTC.

This chain links TRBV5-5 with TRBJ1-2; tentatively, D is TRBD1 (6 bases). Germline CDR1 SGHKS, CDR2 YYEKEE (reference sequence). Trimming took 3 bases from V and 3 from J, leaving 12 bases between them. This CDR3 has 14 amino acids. The CDR3 sequence is CASSWGGLDYGYTF. Written as DNA, the CDR3 is TGTGCCAGCAGCTGGGGGGGCCTGGACTATGGCTACACCTTC. The entire variable domain, with the rest obtained from reference TRBV5-5 and TRBJ1-2, is as follows: DAGVTQSPTHLIKTRGQQVTLRCSPISGHKSVSWYQQVLGQGPQFIFQYYEKEERGRGNFPDRFSARQFPNYSSELNVNALLLGDSALYLCASSWGGLDYGYTFGSGTRLTVV.

This rearrangement joins TRBV6-6 to TRBJ1-2; D ambiguous. The CDR3 length is 12 residues. Looked up from germline, CDR1 is MNHNY and CDR2 is SVGAGI (reference sequence). V lost 10 bases, J lost 4 bases, and 13 bases lay in between. The CDR3 DNA reads TGTGCCACCTCACCGGGGTTCTATGGCTACACCTTC. Translation gives CATSPGFYGYTF.

The rearrangement joins TRBV6-4 to TRBJ2-2, with TRBD1 identical over 9 bases. This CDR3 contains 15 residues. Germline values: CDR1 MRHNA, CDR2 SNTAGT. V shed 4 bases and J 6 bases; nucleotides not matched to a gene: 6. The CDR3 sequence is CASSVETGGSGELFF. The CDR3 bases are TGTGCCAGCAGTGTCGAGACAGGGGGTTCCGGGGAGCTGTTTTTT.

The J gene is TRBJ1-2, the V gene TRBV6-5; possibly TRBD1 for D (5 bases). The CDR3 spans 12 residues. Germline CDR1 MNHEY, CDR2 SVGAGI. Trimming removed 10 bases from V and 4 bases from J, with 13 bases in between. CDR3 bases: TGTGCCACTCGGGAGGGGCTCTATGGCTACACCTTC. Encoded protein: CATREGLYGYTF.

The V and J genes are TRBV11-3 and TRBJ2-1; D is perhaps TRBD1 (6 bases). Deletions cut 5 bases from V and 10 bases from J, with 18 bases between. Germline loops: CDR1 SGHNT, CDR2 YENEEA. CDR3 size: 14 residues. DNA of the CDR3: TGTGCCAGCAGCATCGACACGGTAGACAGGGAGCAGTTCTTC. It is translated as CASSIDTVDREQFF.

The rearrangement uses TRBV12-5 and TRBJ2-2; TRBD1 matches 8 bases. Germline loops: CDR1 LGHNT, CDR2 FRNRAP. V shed 0 bases, J shed 5 bases, and the junction held 8 bases outside the gene matches. This CDR3 spans 17 amino acids. The CDR3: CASGLVPRQGWTGELFF. Here the CDR3 DNA reads TGTGCTAGTGGTTTGGTACCGAGACAGGGGTGGACCGGGGAGCTGTTTTTT.

The rearrangement uses TRBV5-1 and TRBJ1-3; 10 bases are a match to TRBD1. CDR1 and CDR2 from the germline V gene are SGHRS and YFSETQ. The CDR3 is 17 residues long. V dropped 4 bases and J dropped 2; count of bases not matched to a gene: 9. CDR3 loop: CASSPGQGQGTGNTIYF. Written as DNA, the CDR3 is TGCGCCAGCAGCCCCGGTCAGGGACAGGGGACTGGAAACACCATATATTTT.

CDR3 bases: TGCGCCAGCACCCGAGACAGGGGGGGTGAAAAACTGTTTTTT. This encodes CASTRDRGGEKLFF. The chain carries TRBV5-1 and TRBJ1-4; 9 nucleotides align to TRBD1. The V and J ends lost 6 bases and 7 bases, in that order; junction bases with no gene match: 7. Per germline, CDR1 SGHRS and CDR2 YFSETQ. The CDR3 spans 14 residues.

This chain connects TRBV19 to TRBJ1-6; 8 nucleotides agree with TRBD1. The trim removed 0 bases at V and 9 bases at J, leaving 10 bases unmatched. CDR3 length: 17 residues. Germline CDR1 is LNHDA and CDR2 is SQIVND (reference sequence). The CDR3 region has the DNA TGTGCCAGTAGTATAGAGCACCGTGACAGGGGAGCTTCACCCCTCCACTTT. Residues: CASSIEHRDRGASPLHF.

V usage is TRBV6-5 and J usage is TRBJ1-2; the D gene is possibly TRBD1 (6 bases). Trimming cost V 7 bases and J 4 bases, with 16 bases left between them. The CDR3 is made up of 14 amino acids. Germline V gene data show CDR1 as MNHEY and CDR2 as SVGAGI. CDR3: CASKRNGQLYGYTF. The CDR3 DNA is TGTGCCAGCAAAAGAAATGGACAGCTCTATGGCTACACCTTC.

The chain combines TRBV7-2 with TRBJ2-5; D uncertain. Germline lookup yields CDR1 SGHTA and CDR2 FQGNSA. V was pared by 5 bases and J by 7 bases, with 17 bases between. The CDR3 has 14 residues. Here the CDR3 DNA reads TGTGCCAGCAGCCCCTCGCCGGCGGAAGGGACCCAGTACTTC. This translates into CASSPSPAEGTQYF.

The rearrangement links TRBV19 to TRBJ2-2; D unclear. CDR3 length equals 12 residues. CDR1 and CDR2 (germline): LNHDA, SQIVND (reference sequence). V dropped 8 bases and J dropped 7 bases, with 11 bases sitting between them. Here the CDR3 reads CASGQTRGELFF. Here the CDR3 DNA reads TGTGCCAGTGGCCAGACACGCGGGGAGCTGTTTTTT.

The chain carries TRBV12-3 or TRBV12-4 and TRBJ1-1; the D gene is possibly TRBD1 (5 bases). V was trimmed by 2 bases and J by 6 bases, leaving 10 bases between them. The CDR3 is 13 amino acids. CDR3 in amino acids: CASSLTQGSEAFF. The DNA of the CDR3 is TGTGCCAGCAGTTTAACGCAGGGATCTGAAGCTTTCTTT.

This clone is a singleton in its sample. The rearrangement joins TRBV11-3 to TRBJ2-1; TRBD2 might be the D (6 bases). This CDR3 has 15 amino acids. V shed 1 base and J shed 0 bases, with 7 bases lying between them. The germline V gene has CDR1 SGHNT and CDR2 YENEEA. The CDR3, as DNA: TGTGCCAGCAGCTTAGGGCGGGGCTCCTACAATGAGCAGTTCTTC. It codes for CASSLGRGSYNEQFF.

The chain carries TRBV21-1 and TRBJ1-2. TRBV21-1 is marked as a pseudogene. The CDR3 covers 11 residues. CDR3 sequence reads: CAYGAQYGYTF. The CDR3 DNA sequence: TGTGCCTACGGAGCCCAGTATGGCTACACCTTC.

The DNA for the CDR3 is TGTGCCAGCAATCGACCTGCAGGGGTTTCTGGAAACACCATATATTTT. Protein: CASNRPAGVSGNTIYF. This chain uses TRBV27 with TRBJ1-3; possibly TRBD1 for D (6 bases). Germline V gene data show CDR1 as MNHEY and CDR2 as SMNVEV (reference sequence). The CDR3 is made up of 16 amino acids. V lost 7 bases, J lost 1 base, and 17 bases lay in between.

The chain employs TRBV6-1 and TRBJ2-3; 9 positions agree with TRBD1. This CDR3 contains 16 residues. V lost 2 bases and J lost 4; bases outside the gene matches: 7. Germline assignment: CDR1 MNHNS and CDR2 SASEGT. The CDR3 reads CASSERDRVIPDTQYF. The CDR3 coding sequence is TGTGCCAGCAGTGAACGGGACAGGGTAATACCAGATACGCAGTATTTT.

The J gene is TRBJ1-1, the V gene TRBV11-2, with a possible D match to TRBD1 (6 bases). Trimming left V 7 bases short and J 7 bases short, with 13 bases between. Germline CDR1 is SGHAT and CDR2 is FQNNGV. This CDR3 comprises 12 residues. DNA for the CDR3: TGTGCCAGCATCCGGGGGGCCCATGAAGCTTTCTTT. Residues: CASIRGAHEAFF.

As concerns this clone: Different DNA sequences within this sample yield the same CDR3. The gene calls are TRBV14 and TRBJ2-5, with TRBD2 as a possible D gene (6 bases). The length of the CDR3 is 13 residues. The V end lost 4 bases, the J end lost 1 base, and 7 bases lay between the germline ends. Per the germline V gene, CDR1 is SGHDN and CDR2 is FVKESK. The CDR3 reads CASSRGVQETQYF. The CDR3 DNA reads as TGTGCCAGCAGCCGGGGGGTCCAAGAGACCCAGTACTTC.

This clone has just one count. J is TRBJ1-3 and V is TRBV27; 11 bases are shared with TRBD1. Per germline, CDR1 MNHEY and CDR2 SMNVEV (reference sequence). This CDR3 has 19 amino acids. The ends lost 5 bases at V and 2 bases at J; junction bases unmatched: 14. CDR3 nucleotides: TGTGCCAGCAGTGCCTCCGGGACAGGGGGATTATCGGCTGGAAACACCATATATTTT. It codes for CASSASGTGGLSAGNTIYF.

This clone was seen only once. The CDR3, as DNA: TGTGCCAGCAGCTTTCCACAGGGATATGGCTACACCTTC. Protein: CASSFPQGYGYTF. This chain uses TRBV5-6 with TRBJ1-2; D may be TRBD1 (6 bases). The CDR3 is 13 residues long. Trimming pared 2 bases from V and 5 bases from J, leaving 10 bases between. The V gene's germline CDR1 is SGHDT and CDR2 YYEEEE.